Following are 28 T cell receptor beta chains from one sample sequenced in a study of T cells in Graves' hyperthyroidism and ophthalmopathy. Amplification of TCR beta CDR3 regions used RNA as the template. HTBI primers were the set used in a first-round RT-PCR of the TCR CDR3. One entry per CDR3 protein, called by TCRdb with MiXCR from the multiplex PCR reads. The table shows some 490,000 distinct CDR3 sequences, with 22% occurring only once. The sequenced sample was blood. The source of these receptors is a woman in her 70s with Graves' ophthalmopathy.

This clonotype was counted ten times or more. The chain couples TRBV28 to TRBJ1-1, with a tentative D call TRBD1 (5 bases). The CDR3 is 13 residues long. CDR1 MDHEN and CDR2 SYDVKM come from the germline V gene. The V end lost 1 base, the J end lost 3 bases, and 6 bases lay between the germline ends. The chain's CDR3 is CASSLLGDTEAFF. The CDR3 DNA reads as TGTGCCAGCAGTTTATTGGGGGACACTGAAGCTTTCTTT. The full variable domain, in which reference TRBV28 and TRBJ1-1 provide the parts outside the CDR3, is DVKVTQSSRYLVKRTGEKVFLECVQDMDHENMFWYRQDPGLGLRLIYFSYDVKMKEKGDIPEGYSVSREKKERFSLILESASTNQTSMYLCASSLLGDTEAFFGQGTRLTVV.

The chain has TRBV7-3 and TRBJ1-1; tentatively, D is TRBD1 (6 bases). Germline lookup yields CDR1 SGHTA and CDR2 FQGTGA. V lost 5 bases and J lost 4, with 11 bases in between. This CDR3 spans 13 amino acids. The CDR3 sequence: CASSLLQGTEAFF. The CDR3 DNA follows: TGTGCCAGCAGCCTACTACAGGGCACTGAAGCTTTCTTT.

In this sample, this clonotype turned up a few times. For the CDR3, the DNA is TGCGCCAGCAGCTTTGGGGACAGGACCTACGAGCAGTACTTC. Translation: CASSFGDRTYEQYF. The V and J genes are TRBV5-1 and TRBJ2-7; 8 bases match TRBD1. The germline CDR1 and CDR2 sequences are SGHRS and YFSETQ. The V and J ends lost 2 bases and 2 bases, in that order; junction bases with no gene match: 3. This CDR3 region has 14 residues.

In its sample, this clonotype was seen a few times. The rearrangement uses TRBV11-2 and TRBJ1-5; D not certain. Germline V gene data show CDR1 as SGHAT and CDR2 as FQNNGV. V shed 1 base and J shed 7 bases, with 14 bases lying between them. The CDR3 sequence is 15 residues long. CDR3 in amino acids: CASSLVGQAGQPQHF. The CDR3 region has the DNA TGTGCCAGCAGCTTAGTAGGGCAGGCTGGGCAGCCCCAGCATTTT.

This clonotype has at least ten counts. The CDR3: CASSVTANTEAFF. CDR3 DNA: TGCGCCAGCAGTGTCACAGCGAACACTGAAGCTTTCTTT. The gene calls are TRBV10-2 and TRBJ1-1; D gene unclear. Germline V gene sequence: CDR1 WSHSY, CDR2 SAAADI. The CDR3 runs to 13 residues. V shed 4 bases and J shed 1 base, with 7 bases lying between them.

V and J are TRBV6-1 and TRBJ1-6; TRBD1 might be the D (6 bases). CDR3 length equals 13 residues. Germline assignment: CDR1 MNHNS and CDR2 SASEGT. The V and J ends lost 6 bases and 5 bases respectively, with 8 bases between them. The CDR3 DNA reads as TGTGCCAGCAGAGGACAGAATAATTCACCCCTCCACTTT. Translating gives CASRGQNNSPLHF.

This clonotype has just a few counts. The DNA of the CDR3 is TGTGCCAGCAGCGGGACAGAAAAAGAGACCCAGTACTTC. This gives the protein CASSGTEKETQYF. The genes are TRBV7-3 and TRBJ2-5; 7 nucleotides line up with TRBD1. Germline V CDR1 and CDR2: SGHTA, FQGTGA. This CDR3 spans 13 amino acids. The ends lost 5 bases at V and 3 bases at J; junction bases unmatched: 3.

Here the CDR3 DNA reads TGCAGCGCCAGAACCTCGGCAGCCATCGGCTACACCTTC. It codes for CSARTSAAIGYTF. This sequence joins TRBV29-1 and TRBJ1-2; D gene unclear. Deletions cut 7 bases from V and 8 bases from J, with 20 bases between. Looked up from germline, CDR1 is SQVTM and CDR2 is ANQGSEA. The CDR3 has 13 amino acids.

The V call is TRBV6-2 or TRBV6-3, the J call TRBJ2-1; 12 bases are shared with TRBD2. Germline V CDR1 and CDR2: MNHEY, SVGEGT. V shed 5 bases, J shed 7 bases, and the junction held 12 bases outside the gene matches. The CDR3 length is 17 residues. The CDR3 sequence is CASSRQVTSGSGNEQFF. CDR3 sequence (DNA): TGTGCCAGCAGTCGACAGGTGACTAGCGGGAGTGGAAATGAGCAGTTCTTC.

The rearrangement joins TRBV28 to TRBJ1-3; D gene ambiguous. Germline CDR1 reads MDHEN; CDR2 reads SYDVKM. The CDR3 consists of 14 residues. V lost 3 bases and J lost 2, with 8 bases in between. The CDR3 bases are TGTGCCAGCAGTTTCCCAGGTACTGGAAACACCATATATTTT. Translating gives CASSFPGTGNTIYF.

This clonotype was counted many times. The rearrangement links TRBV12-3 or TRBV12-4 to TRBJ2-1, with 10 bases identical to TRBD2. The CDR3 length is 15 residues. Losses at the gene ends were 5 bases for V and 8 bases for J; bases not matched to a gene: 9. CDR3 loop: CASSRAGGIRDEQFF. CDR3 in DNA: TGTGCCAGCAGTCGAGCGGGAGGGATCAGGGATGAGCAGTTCTTC.

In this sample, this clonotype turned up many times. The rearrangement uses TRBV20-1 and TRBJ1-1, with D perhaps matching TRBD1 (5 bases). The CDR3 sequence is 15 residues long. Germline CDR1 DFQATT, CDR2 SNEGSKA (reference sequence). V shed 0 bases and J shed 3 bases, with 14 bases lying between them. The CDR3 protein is CSARDRRGKDTEAFF. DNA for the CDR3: TGCAGTGCTAGAGATAGGCGGGGGAAGGACACTGAAGCTTTCTTT.

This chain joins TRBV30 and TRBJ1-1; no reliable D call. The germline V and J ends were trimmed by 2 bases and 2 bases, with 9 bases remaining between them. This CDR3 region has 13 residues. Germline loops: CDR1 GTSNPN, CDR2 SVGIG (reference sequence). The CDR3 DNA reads TGTGCCTGGAGTCGGTTCATCAACACTGAAGCTTTCTTT. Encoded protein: CAWSRFINTEAFF.

The CDR3, as DNA: TGTGCCAGCAGCCTCCGGACAGGGGGCTCGAACACCGGGGAGCTGTTTTTT. Its protein is CASSLRTGGSNTGELFF. The V gene is TRBV11-2, the J gene TRBJ2-2; 11 bases fit TRBD1. Germline CDR1 is SGHAT and CDR2 is FQNNGV. V lost 5 bases, J lost 0 bases, and 5 bases stayed unmatched. The CDR3 is made up of 17 amino acids.

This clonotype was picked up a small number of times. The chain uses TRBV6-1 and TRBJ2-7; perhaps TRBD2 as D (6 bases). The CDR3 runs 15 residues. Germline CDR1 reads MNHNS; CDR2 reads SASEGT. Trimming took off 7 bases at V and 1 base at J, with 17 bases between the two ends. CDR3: CASTRAGLGSYEQYF. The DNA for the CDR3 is TGTGCCAGCACCCGAGCGGGTTTGGGGTCCTACGAGCAGTACTTC.

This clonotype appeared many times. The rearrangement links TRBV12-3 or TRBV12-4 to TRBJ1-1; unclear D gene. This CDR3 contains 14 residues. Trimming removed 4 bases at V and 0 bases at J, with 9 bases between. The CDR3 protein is CASSSDTVNTEAFF. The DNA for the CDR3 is TGTGCCAGCAGTTCCGACACGGTGAACACTGAAGCTTTCTTT.

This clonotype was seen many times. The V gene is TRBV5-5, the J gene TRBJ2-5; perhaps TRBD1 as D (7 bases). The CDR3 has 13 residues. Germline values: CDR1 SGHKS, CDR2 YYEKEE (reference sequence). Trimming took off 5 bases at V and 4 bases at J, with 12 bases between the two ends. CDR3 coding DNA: TGTGCCAGCAGTTTCAGGGGGGCAGAGACCCAGTACTTC. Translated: CASSFRGAETQYF.

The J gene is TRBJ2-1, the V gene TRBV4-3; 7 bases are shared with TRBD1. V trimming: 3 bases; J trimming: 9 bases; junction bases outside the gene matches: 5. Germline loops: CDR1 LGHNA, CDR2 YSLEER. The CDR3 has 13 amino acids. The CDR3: CASSQIRQGEQFF. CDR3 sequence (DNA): TGCGCCAGCAGCCAGATCAGACAGGGTGAGCAGTTCTTC.

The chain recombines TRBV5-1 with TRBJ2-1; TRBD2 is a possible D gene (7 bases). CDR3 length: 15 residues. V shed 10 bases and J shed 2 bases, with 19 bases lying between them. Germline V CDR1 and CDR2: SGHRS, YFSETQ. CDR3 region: CASGRGTTTYNEQFF. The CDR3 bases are TGCGCCTCGGGAAGGGGGACTACAACCTACAATGAGCAGTTCTTC.

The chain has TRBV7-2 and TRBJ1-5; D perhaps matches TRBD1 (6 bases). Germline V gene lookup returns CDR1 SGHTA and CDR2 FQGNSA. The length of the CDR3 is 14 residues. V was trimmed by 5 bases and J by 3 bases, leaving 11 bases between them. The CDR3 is CASSVGTSNQPQHF. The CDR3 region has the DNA TGTGCCAGCAGCGTCGGGACATCCAATCAGCCCCAGCATTTT.

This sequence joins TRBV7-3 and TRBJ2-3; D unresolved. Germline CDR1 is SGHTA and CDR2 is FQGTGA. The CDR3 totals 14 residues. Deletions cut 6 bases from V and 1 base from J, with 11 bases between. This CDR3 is CASRPNSGTDTQYF. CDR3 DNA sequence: TGTGCCAGCAGACCAAACAGCGGCACAGATACGCAGTATTTT.

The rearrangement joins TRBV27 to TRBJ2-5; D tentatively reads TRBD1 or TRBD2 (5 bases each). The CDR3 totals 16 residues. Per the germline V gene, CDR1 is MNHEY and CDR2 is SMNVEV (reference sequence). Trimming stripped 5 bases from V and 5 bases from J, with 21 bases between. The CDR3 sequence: CASSDMKRGVGETQYF. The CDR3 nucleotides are TGTGCCAGCAGTGATATGAAACGAGGGGTGGGGGAGACCCAGTACTTC.

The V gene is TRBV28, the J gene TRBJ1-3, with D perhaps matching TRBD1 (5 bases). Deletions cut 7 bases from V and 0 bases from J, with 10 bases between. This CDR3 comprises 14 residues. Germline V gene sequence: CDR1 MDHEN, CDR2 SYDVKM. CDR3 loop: CASTGTVSGNTIYF. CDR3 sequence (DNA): TGTGCCAGCACCGGGACGGTCTCTGGAAACACCATATATTTT.

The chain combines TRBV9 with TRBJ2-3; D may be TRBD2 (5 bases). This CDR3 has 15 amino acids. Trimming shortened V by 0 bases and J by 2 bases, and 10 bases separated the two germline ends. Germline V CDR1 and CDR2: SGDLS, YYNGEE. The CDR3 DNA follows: TGTGCCAGCAGCGTAGGAGGGCGGCACACAGATACGCAGTATTTT. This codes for CASSVGGRHTDTQYF.

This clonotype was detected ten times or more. In DNA form, the CDR3 reads TGTGCCAGCCGTACACAGGGGTTCGCCGGGGAGCTGTTTTTT. Its protein product is CASRTQGFAGELFF. The chain is built from TRBV28 and TRBJ2-2; the match to TRBD1 covers 7 bases. V shed 8 bases, J shed 6 bases, and the junction held 9 bases outside the gene matches. The germline gives CDR1 MDHEN, CDR2 SYDVKM. The CDR3 consists of 14 residues.

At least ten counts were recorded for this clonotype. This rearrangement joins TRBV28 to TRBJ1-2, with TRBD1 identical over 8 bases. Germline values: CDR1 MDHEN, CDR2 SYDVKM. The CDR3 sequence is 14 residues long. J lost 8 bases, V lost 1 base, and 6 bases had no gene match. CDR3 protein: CASSLSARGRGYTF. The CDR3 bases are TGTGCCAGCAGTTTATCGGCCAGGGGGCGAGGCTACACCTTC.

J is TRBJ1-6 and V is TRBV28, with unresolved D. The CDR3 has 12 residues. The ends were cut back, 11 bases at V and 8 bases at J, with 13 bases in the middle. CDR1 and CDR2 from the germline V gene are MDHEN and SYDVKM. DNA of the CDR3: TGTGCCTCCAGGCAGGAGGATTCACCCCTCCACTTT. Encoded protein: CASRQEDSPLHF.

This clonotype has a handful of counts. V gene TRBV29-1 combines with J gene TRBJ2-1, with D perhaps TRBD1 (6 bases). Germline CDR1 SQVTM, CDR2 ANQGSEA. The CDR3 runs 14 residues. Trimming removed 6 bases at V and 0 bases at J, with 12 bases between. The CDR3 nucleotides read TGCAGCGTCGACAGGCCGAGCTCCTACAATGAGCAGTTCTTC. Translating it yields CSVDRPSSYNEQFF.